The 12 T cell receptor beta chains reported below all come from one sample, sequenced in a study of Graves' ophthalmopathy and Graves' hyperthyroidism. Amplified TCR beta CDR3 regions were obtained using RNA transcripts as template. A first-round RT-PCR used HTBI primers, followed by a second-round multiplex PCR. TCRdb analysed the multiplex PCR reads with MiXCR anew, one entry per CDR3 protein. This table holds about 240,000 distinct CDR3 sequences, around 45% found once. The sequencing sample was made of peripheral blood. These receptors were taken from an adult man with Graves' ophthalmopathy.

The chain is built from TRBV20-1 and TRBJ1-2, with 7 bases matching TRBD1. V shed 5 bases and J 4 bases; nucleotides not matched to a gene: 4. Germline-derived CDR1 and CDR2 are DFQATT and SNEGSKA (reference sequence). The CDR3 has 12 residues. CDR3 nucleotides: TGCAGTGCTGAGAGACAGGGCTATGGCTACACCTTC. It is translated as CSAERQGYGYTF.

The rearrangement uses TRBV20-1 and TRBJ1-6, with 7 nucleotides matching TRBD1. In germline, CDR1 is DFQATT, CDR2 SNEGSKA (reference sequence). The CDR3 extends over 13 amino acids. Trimming cost V 6 bases and J 10 bases; bases outside gene matches: 9. The CDR3 loop is CSAIYRGGSPLHF. The CDR3 DNA reads TGCAGTGCCATTTACAGGGGTGGCTCACCCCTCCACTTT.

This clonotype was seen only a few times. The rearrangement links TRBV7-2 to TRBJ2-5, with D possibly matching TRBD2 (7 bases). Trimming cost V 2 bases and J 7 bases, with 17 bases left between them. Germline-derived CDR1 and CDR2 are SGHTA and FQGNSA. This CDR3 region has 15 residues. The CDR3 spells CASSLPAGATGTQYF. The CDR3 nucleotides read TGTGCCAGCAGCTTACCGGCGGGGGCGACGGGGACCCAGTACTTC.

In this sample, this clonotype turned up a few times. In nucleotides, the CDR3 is TGTGCCAGCACCAGGGAGGGGGCCAATCAGCCCCAGCATTTT. This codes for CASTREGANQPQHF. The J gene is TRBJ1-5, the V gene TRBV7-2; 7 bases line up with TRBD1. CDR1 and CDR2 from the germline V gene are SGHTA and FQGNSA. With 7 bases clipped from V and 3 bases from J, the junction kept 6 bases outside the gene matches. CDR3 size: 14 residues.

The rearrangement links TRBV12-3 or TRBV12-4 to TRBJ2-2; D may be TRBD1 or TRBD2 (5 bases each). Trimming removed 6 bases at V and 2 bases at J, with 16 bases between. The CDR3 extends over 16 amino acids. CDR3 residues: CASRTGMRGNTGELFF. The CDR3 nucleotides read TGTGCCAGCAGGACCGGGATGAGGGGAAACACCGGGGAGCTGTTTTTT.

J is TRBJ1-5 and V is TRBV20-1, with TRBD1 identical over 11 bases. From germline, CDR1 is DFQATT and CDR2 SNEGSKA (reference sequence). The CDR3 is 17 residues long. J gave up 1 base and V 6 bases, and 11 bases lay outside the gene matches. In DNA, the CDR3 is TGCAGTGCCGGGCCGGGACAGGGGGAAATAAGCAATCAGCCCCAGCATTTT. It specifies CSAGPGQGEISNQPQHF.

On this clonotype itself: Being one base from a much bigger clone, this may be a read error. V and J are TRBV20-1 and TRBJ1-2; the D is unclear. The CDR3 has 12 residues. Germline CDR1 and CDR2: DFQATT and SNEGSKA (reference sequence). The CDR3 sequence: CSARPARFGYAF. In DNA form, the CDR3 reads TGCAGTGCTAGACCGGCTAGATTTGGCTACGCCTTC.

The V and J genes are TRBV5-4 and TRBJ2-7; 10 nucleotides align to TRBD2. The CDR3 runs to 15 residues. Germline V CDR1 and CDR2: SGHNT, YYREEE (reference sequence). V lost 0 bases to trimming and J lost 6 bases; unmatched junction nucleotides: 6. The CDR3 is CASSLAVAGGLEQYF. The CDR3 nucleotides read TGTGCCAGCAGCTTGGCGGTAGCGGGGGGTCTCGAGCAGTACTTC.

This clonotype has more than one count but fewer than ten. The rearrangement joins TRBV12-3 or TRBV12-4 to TRBJ2-7, with 12 nucleotides matching TRBD2. This CDR3 spans 15 amino acids. Germline trimming cut 1 base from V and 9 bases from J; bases unmatched to any gene: 7. CDR3 amino acids: CASSLGLAGATRQYF. The CDR3 nucleotides are TGTGCCAGCAGTTTAGGACTAGCGGGAGCCACGAGGCAGTACTTC.

In its sample, this clonotype was seen once. The chain carries TRBV29-1 and TRBJ2-5, with 9 bases matching TRBD2. The germline gives CDR1 SQVTM, CDR2 ANQGSEA. V was pared by 4 bases and J by 1 base, with 7 bases of the junction left unmatched. The CDR3 has 15 amino acids. The CDR3 region is CSVGLAGQCQETQYF. CDR3 nucleotides: TGCAGCGTTGGCCTAGCGGGGCAATGCCAAGAGACCCAGTACTTC.

The V gene is TRBV20-1, the J gene TRBJ2-5; possibly TRBD1 or TRBD2 for D (6 bases each). Germline V gives CDR1 DFQATT, CDR2 SNEGSKA (reference sequence). The CDR3 extends over 16 amino acids. V was clipped by 5 bases and J by 1 base, with 20 bases between them. CDR3 DNA sequence: TGCAGTGCTGCTCCGGGGGCGAGTGGGGCCCAAGAGACCCAGTACTTC. It encodes CSAAPGASGAQETQYF.

Only a few counts were recorded for this clonotype. The J gene is TRBJ1-4, the V gene TRBV11-1; D gene uncertain. This CDR3 has 13 amino acids. Germline V gene sequence: CDR1 SGHAT, CDR2 FQDESV (reference sequence). The V and J ends lost 6 bases and 5 bases respectively, with 10 bases between them. The CDR3 sequence: CASSYDKNEKLFF. CDR3 nucleotide sequence: TGTGCCAGCAGTTATGACAAGAATGAAAAACTGTTTTTT.